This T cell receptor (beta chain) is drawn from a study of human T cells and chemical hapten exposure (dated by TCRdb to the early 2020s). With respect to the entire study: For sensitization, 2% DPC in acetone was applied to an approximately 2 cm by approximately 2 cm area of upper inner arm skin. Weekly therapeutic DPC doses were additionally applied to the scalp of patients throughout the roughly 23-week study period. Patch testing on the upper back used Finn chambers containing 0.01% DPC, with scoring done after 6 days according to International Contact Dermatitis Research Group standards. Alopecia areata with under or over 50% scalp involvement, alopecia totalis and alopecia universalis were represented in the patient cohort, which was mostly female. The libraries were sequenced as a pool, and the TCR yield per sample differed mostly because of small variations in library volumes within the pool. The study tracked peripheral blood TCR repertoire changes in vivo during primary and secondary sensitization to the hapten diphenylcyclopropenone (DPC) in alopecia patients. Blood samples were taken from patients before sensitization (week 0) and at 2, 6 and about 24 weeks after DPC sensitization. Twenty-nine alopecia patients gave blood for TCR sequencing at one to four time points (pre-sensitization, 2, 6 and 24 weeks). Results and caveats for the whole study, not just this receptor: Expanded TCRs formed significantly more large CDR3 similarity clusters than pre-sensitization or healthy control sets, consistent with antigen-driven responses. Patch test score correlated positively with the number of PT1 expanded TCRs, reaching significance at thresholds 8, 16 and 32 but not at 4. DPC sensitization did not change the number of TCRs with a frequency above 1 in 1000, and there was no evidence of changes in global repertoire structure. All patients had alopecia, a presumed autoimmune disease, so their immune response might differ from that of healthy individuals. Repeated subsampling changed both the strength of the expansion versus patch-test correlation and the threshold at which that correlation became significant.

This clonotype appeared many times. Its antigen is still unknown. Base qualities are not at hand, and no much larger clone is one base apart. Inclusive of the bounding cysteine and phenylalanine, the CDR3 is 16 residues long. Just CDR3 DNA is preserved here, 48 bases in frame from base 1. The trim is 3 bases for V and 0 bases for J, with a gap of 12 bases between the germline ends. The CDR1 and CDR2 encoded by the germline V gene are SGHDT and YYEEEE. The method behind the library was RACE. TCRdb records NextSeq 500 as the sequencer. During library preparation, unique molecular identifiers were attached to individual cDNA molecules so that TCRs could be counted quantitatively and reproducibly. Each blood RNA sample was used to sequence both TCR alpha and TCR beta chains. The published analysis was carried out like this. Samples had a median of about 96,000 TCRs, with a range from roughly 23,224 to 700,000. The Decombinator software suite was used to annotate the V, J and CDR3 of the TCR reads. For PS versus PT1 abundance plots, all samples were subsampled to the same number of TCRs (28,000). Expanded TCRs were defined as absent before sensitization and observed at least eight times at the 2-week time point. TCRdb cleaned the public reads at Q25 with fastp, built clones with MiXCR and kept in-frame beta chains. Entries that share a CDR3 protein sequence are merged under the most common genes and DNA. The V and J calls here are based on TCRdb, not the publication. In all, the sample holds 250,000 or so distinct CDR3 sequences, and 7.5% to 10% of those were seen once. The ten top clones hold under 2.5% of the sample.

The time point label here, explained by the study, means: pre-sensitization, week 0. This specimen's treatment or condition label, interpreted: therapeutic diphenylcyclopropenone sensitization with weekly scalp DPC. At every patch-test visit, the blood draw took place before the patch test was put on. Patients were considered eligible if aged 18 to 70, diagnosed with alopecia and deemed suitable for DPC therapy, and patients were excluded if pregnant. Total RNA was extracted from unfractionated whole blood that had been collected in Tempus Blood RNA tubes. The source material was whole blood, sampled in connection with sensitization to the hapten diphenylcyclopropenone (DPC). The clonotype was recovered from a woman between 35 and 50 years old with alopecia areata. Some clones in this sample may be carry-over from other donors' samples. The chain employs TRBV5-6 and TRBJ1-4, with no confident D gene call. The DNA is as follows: TGTGCCAGCAGCTCTACCACGGTTGCAACTAATGAAAAACTGTTTTTT. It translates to CASSSTTVATNEKLFF. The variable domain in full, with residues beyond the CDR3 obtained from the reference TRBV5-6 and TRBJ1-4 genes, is DAGVTQSPTHLIKTRGQQVTLRCSPKSGHDTVSWYQQALGQGPQFIFQYYEEEERQRGNFPDRFSGHQFPNYSSELNVNALLLGDSALYLCASSSTTVATNEKLFFGSGTQLSVL.